These 11 T cell receptor beta chains were sequenced from one sample in a study of T-cell reconstitution after alpha-beta-depleted transplantation in children. The authors prepared the TCRbeta library with unique molecular identifiers. TCRdb analysed the PCR reads with MiXCR anew, one entry per CDR3 protein. The sample records roughly 500,000 distinct CDR3 sequences, approximately 30% being singletons. The material sequenced was PBMCs from the stem cell graft donor, taken from the stem cell graft. The receptors here all came from a human donor who donated a stem cell graft to a child with aplastic anemia.

This clonotype was observed a handful of times. This chain links TRBV20-1 with TRBJ1-6; 7 positions match TRBD1. The CDR3 loop spans 13 amino acids. Looked up from germline, CDR1 is DFQATT and CDR2 is SNEGSKA (reference sequence). Trimming took 3 bases from V and 8 from J; bases not matched to a gene: 4. The CDR3 reads CSARSGGHSPLHF. The DNA for the CDR3 is TGCAGTGCTAGGTCAGGGGGACATTCACCCCTCCACTTT.

This rearrangement joins TRBV12-3 or TRBV12-4 to TRBJ1-2; 7 bases line up with TRBD1. With V trimmed by 5 bases and J by 4 bases, 10 bases remained unmatched. The CDR3 spans 15 residues. DNA for the CDR3: TGTGCCAGCAGTGCCCCGGGACAGCCTTTCTATGGCTACACCTTC. Protein: CASSAPGQPFYGYTF.

The chain recombines TRBV7-9 with TRBJ2-3; D is unclear. Germline lookup yields CDR1 SEHNR and CDR2 FQNEAQ (reference sequence). The CDR3 is 13 amino acids. V lost 4 bases to trimming and J lost 10 bases, with 15 bases between them. The CDR3 loop reads CASSYGLLEPQYF. The CDR3 DNA reads as TGTGCCAGCAGCTATGGGCTCCTTGAGCCGCAGTATTTT.

The V and J genes are TRBV7-2 and TRBJ2-1; no clear D. V was trimmed by 5 bases and J by 2 bases, leaving 7 bases between them. The CDR3 loop spans 13 amino acids. Germline V gives CDR1 SGHTA, CDR2 FQGNSA. CDR3 coding DNA: TGTGCCAGCAGCCCTTGGACCTACAATGAGCAGTTCTTC. Its translation: CASSPWTYNEQFF.

There are a few counts of this clonotype. This chain connects TRBV15 to TRBJ1-1, with D possibly matching TRBD1 (6 bases). Germline V CDR1 and CDR2: LNHNV, YYDKDF (reference sequence). The CDR3 contains 13 residues. V was cut by 8 bases and J by 3 bases, with 13 bases left in between. CDR3 loop: CATHTGRDTEAFF. In DNA, the CDR3 is TGTGCCACCCACACAGGGAGGGACACTGAAGCTTTCTTT.

This clonotype has more than one count but fewer than ten. The rearrangement links TRBV9 to TRBJ2-3, with TRBD2 matching 12 bases. Trimming removed 4 bases from V and 3 bases from J; junction bases left unmatched: 9. Germline V gene data show CDR1 as SGDLS and CDR2 as YYNGEE. This CDR3 contains 17 residues. The CDR3 nucleotides are TGTGCCAGCAGCCCCCGACTAGCGGGAGTTGGGACAGATACGCAGTATTTT. Protein sequence: CASSPRLAGVGTDTQYF.

The CDR3 protein is CASLAPRSSGNTIYF. The CDR3, as DNA: TGTGCCAGTTTAGCCCCGAGGAGCTCTGGAAACACCATATATTTT. The chain combines TRBV19 with TRBJ1-3; no clear D. This CDR3 is 15 amino acids long. V was cut by 8 bases and J by 0 bases, with 14 bases left in between. The germline CDR1 and CDR2 sequences are LNHDA and SQIVND (reference sequence).

The gene calls are TRBV6-2 or TRBV6-3 and TRBJ2-1; 8 bases align to TRBD1. This CDR3 contains 16 residues. Germline assignment: CDR1 MNHEY and CDR2 SVGEGT. The trim removed 10 bases at V and 0 bases at J, leaving 11 bases unmatched. CDR3 loop: CATEDRVGGSYNEQFF. The CDR3 DNA reads TGTGCCACCGAGGACAGGGTCGGGGGCTCCTACAATGAGCAGTTCTTC.

The rearrangement uses TRBV29-1 and TRBJ1-1; TRBD1 matches at 11 bases. Germline V lookup: CDR1 SQVTM, CDR2 ANQGSEA. V lost 7 bases to trimming and J lost 1 base; unmatched junction nucleotides: 5. CDR3 size: 14 residues. The CDR3 DNA reads as TGCAGCGCACGGACAGGGGGCGCGAACACTGAAGCTTTCTTT. Translation: CSARTGGANTEAFF.

This sequence joins TRBV20-1 and TRBJ2-2; 7 bases are shared with TRBD2. CDR3 length: 18 residues. CDR1 and CDR2 from the germline V gene are DFQATT and SNEGSKA (reference sequence). The trim removed 0 bases at V and 0 bases at J, leaving 10 bases unmatched. CDR3 residues: CSARDRNLAATNTGELFF. CDR3 nucleotides: TGCAGTGCTAGAGATAGGAACCTAGCGGCCACGAACACCGGGGAGCTGTTTTTT.

V is TRBV7-3 and J is TRBJ2-1; D is tentatively TRBD1 or TRBD2 (7 bases each). The germline V and J ends were trimmed by 2 bases and 9 bases, with 23 bases remaining between them. Per the germline V gene, CDR1 is SGHTA and CDR2 is FQGTGA. The CDR3 has 17 residues. The CDR3 is CASSLWGQGEGPAEQFF. In DNA, the CDR3 is TGTGCCAGCAGCTTATGGGGGCAGGGGGAGGGACCGGCTGAGCAGTTCTTC.